This T cell receptor beta chain was sequenced during a study of T cells after yellow fever vaccination. The germline V gene has CDR1 SGHRS and CDR2 YFSETQ. The CDR3 length is 15 residues. Trimming at V came to 3 bases and at J to 4 bases, leaving 5 bases not matched to a gene. TCRdb fed the 5' RACE reads into MiXCR, producing one record per CDR3 protein. The sample lists 170,000 or so distinct CDR3 sequences; approximately 6.2% were seen once. In this sample, this clonotype turned up a few times. The sample in question was CD4+ T cells sorted from PBMCs, obtained on the day of the first yellow fever vaccination. This TCR was recovered from a man younger than 35 who received the YFV17D yellow fever vaccine. The chain employs TRBV5-1 and TRBJ2-1, with 9 bases lining up with TRBD1. The CDR3 loop reads CASSWGTGSYNEQFF. DNA for the CDR3: TGCGCCAGCAGCTGGGGGACAGGGTCATACAATGAGCAGTTCTTC.